This TCR beta chain was captured in a study of blood T cell repertoires in COVID-19. Overall study: Sites across the United States, Italy and Spain contributed samples from acute and convalescent COVID-19. T cells, B-cell-depleted T cells, or PBMCs supplied cDNA or gDNA.

By sample fraction, this clone is medium-sized. In the source study's methods: Estimates of nucleated cell counts were drawn from the amplification of reference gene primers. The data were produced by immunoSEQ multiplex PCR, yet TCRdb's version contains in-frame clones alone and is incomplete. From that table come the V and J calls and clone size; the DNA was used to work out D and trimming. Of 50,000 to 65,000 clones in the sample, around 88% are singletons; the top ten hold roughly 1.3%. This receptor was identified in a man in his 60s with acute or convalescent COVID-19. The sequencing input was peripheral blood.

The CDR3 DNA sequence: TGTGCCAGCAGCCAAGTAACAGGGGGCACTGAAGCTTTCTTT. This gives the protein CASSQVTGGTEAFF. The chain uses TRBV3-1 (or the pseudogene TRBV3-2) and TRBJ1-1; TRBD1 matches at 8 bases. J gave up 4 bases and V 1 base, and 2 bases lay outside the gene matches. The CDR3 contains 14 residues. Per the germline V gene, CDR1 is LGHDT and CDR2 is YNNKEL (reference sequence).